The clone carrying this T cell receptor beta chain showed up just once. This sample was included in a study of monozygotic twins with cystic fibrosis. Trimming cost V 6 bases and J 0 bases; bases outside gene matches: 4. The CDR3 is made up of 15 amino acids. Germline CDR1 LNHDA, CDR2 SQIVND (reference sequence). Some clones are missing from TCRdb's copy, which holds only in-frame ones; the method was immunoSEQ multiplex PCR. The repertoire holds just over 14,000 clones, with about 85% as singletons. The J gene is TRBJ2-1, the V gene TRBV19; 8 bases are a match to TRBD1. Sequenced material: blood. The TCR comes from a boy aged 5-17 years with cystic fibrosis. CDR3 DNA sequence: TGTGCCAGTAGCCGCGGACAGGGCTCCTACAATGAGCAGTTCTTC. Protein product: CASSRGQGSYNEQFF.